This T cell receptor (beta chain) is drawn from a study of blood T cell repertoires in COVID-19. Repertoires were generated with immunoSEQ multiplex PCR, while TCRdb's copy carries only in-frame clones and drops some. The profile shows fewer than 200,000 clones, just under 90% of them singletons. Germline CDR1 is KGHSH and CDR2 is LQKENI. The CDR3 is 13 residues long. V gave up 3 bases and J gave up 9 bases, with 14 bases separating them. This TCR was recovered from a woman aged 70-85 years with COVID-19, enrolled during active disease. Sequenced input: peripheral blood. The J gene is TRBJ1-2, the V gene TRBV18; TRBD1 is a possible D gene (6 bases). The DNA for the CDR3 is TGTGCCAGCTCACCTTCAGGGGAAGGGAGCTACACCTTC. It encodes CASSPSGEGSYTF.